This T cell receptor (beta chain) was retrieved from a study of blood T cell repertoires in COVID-19. Study-wide context: COVID-19 samples from acute and convalescent phases originated in the United States, Italy and Spain.

Two consecutive negative NP/OP PCR tests, clearance, or resolved symptoms defined Cohort 3 recovery. The data were produced by immunoSEQ multiplex PCR, yet TCRdb's version contains in-frame clones alone and is incomplete. The sample lists about 500,000 clones, roughly 87% occurring once. Sequencing used PBMCs or T cells enriched from blood (not recorded which). This receptor was taken from a woman younger than 35 who had recovered from COVID-19.

The CDR3 region is CASSAGGSGNTIYF. The CDR3 nucleotides are TGTGCCAGCAGCGCAGGGGGCTCTGGAAACACCATATATTTT. This chain uses TRBV2 with TRBJ1-3; 7 bases map to TRBD1. Germline-derived CDR1 and CDR2 are SNHLY and FYNNEI. CDR3 length: 14 amino acids. J was trimmed by 0 bases and V by 6 bases; bases with no gene match: 2.